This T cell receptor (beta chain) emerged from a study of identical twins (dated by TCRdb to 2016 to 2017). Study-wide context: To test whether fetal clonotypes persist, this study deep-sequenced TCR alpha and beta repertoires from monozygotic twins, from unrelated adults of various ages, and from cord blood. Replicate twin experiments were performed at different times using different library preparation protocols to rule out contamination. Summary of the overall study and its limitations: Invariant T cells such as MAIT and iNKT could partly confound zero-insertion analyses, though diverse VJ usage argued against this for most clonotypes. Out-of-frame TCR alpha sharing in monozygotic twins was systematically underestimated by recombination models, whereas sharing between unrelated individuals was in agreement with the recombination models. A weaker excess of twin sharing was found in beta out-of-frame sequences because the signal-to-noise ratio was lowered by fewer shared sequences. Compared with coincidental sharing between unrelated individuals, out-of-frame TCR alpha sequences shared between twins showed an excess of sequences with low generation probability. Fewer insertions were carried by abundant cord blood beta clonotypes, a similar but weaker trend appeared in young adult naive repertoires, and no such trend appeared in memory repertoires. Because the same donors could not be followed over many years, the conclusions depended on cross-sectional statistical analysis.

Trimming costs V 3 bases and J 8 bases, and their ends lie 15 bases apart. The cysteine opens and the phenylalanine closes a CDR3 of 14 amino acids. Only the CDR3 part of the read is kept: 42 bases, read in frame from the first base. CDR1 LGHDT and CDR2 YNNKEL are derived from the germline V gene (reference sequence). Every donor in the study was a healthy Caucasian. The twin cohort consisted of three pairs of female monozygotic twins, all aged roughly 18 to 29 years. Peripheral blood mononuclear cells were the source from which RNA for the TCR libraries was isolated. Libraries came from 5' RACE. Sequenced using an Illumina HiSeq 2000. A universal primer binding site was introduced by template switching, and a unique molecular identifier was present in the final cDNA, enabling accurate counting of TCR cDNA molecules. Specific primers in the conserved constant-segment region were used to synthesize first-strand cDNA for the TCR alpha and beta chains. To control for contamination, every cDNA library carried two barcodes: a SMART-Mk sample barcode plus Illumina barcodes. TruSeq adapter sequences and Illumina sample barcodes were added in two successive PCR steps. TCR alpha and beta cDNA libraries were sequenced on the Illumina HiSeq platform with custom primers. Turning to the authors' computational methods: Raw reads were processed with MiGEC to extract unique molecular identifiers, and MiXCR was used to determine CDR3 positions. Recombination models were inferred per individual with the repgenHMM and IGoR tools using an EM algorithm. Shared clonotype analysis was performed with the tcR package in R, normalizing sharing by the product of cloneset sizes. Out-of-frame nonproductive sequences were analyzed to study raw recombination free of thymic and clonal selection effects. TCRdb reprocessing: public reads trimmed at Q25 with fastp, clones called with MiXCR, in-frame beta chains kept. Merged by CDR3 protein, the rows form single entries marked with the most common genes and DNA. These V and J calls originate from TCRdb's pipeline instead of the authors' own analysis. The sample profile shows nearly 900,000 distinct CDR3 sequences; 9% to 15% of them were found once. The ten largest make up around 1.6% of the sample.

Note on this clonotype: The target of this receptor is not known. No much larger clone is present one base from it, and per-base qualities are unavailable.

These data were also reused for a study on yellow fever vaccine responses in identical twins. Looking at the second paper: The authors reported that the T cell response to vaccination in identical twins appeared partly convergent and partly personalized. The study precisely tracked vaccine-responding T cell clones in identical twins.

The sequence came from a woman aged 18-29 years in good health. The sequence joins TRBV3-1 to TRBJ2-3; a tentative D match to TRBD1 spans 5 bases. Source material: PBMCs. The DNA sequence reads TGTGCCAGCAGCCACCGTGGGGCCAGTGGTACGCAGTATTTT. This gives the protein CASSHRGASGTQYF.